This T cell receptor beta chain was identified in a study of blood T cell repertoires in COVID-19. Study in general: Acute-phase and convalescent COVID-19 samples originated in the United States, Italy and Spain. The analysed material was cDNA or gDNA that came from T cells, B-cell-depleted T cells, or PBMCs.

Methods used by the authors: Cell counts per sample came from amplifying reference gene primers. Method: immunoSEQ multiplex PCR; TCRdb's copy keeps in-frame clones and lacks some. V and J calls plus clone size are reproduced from that table; the DNA served to infer D and trimming. Of roughly 300,000 clones in the sample, 80% to 90% were seen once. The CDR3 covers 15 residues. The V segment lost 4 bases and the J segment 3 bases; nucleotides outside the gene matches: 10. Germline V lookup: CDR1 SGHRS, CDR2 YFSETQ. Which cohort a participant joined came from the clinical history participants gave. The rearrangement joins TRBV5-1 to TRBJ2-7, with TRBD1 matching 7 bases. This clonotype was obtained from a woman aged 40 to 50 with acute COVID-19. Sequenced: PBMCs or T cells enriched from blood (not recorded which). Here the CDR3 reads CASSPDSTGFYEQYF. Written as DNA, the CDR3 is TGCGCCAGCAGCCCCGATTCGACAGGGTTCTACGAGCAGTACTTC.